This entry features one T cell receptor beta chain sequence. This record comes from a study of response to subunit inactivated influenza vaccine. Via MiXCR, TCRdb re-called the RT-PCR reads, giving one row per CDR3 protein. The sample carries roughly 550,000 distinct CDR3 sequences, approximately 20% recorded once. V was shortened by 1 base and J by 9 bases, with 17 bases between the two germline ends. CDR3 length: 15 residues. In germline, CDR1 is LGHDT, CDR2 YNNKEL (reference sequence). A further study also used this sample, focusing on T cells expressing NK-cell markers. That study adds: Researchers built TCR beta cDNA using 5'RACE template switching with UMIs. The leading position in the CD3+CD56-NKG2C+ fraction of several donors also went to these clonotypes.

This specimen was CD4+ T cells sorted from PBMCs, taken 11 to 12 days after vaccination. The source of this sequence is a man aged 50-59 years who received an inactivated influenza vaccine. J is TRBJ2-3 and V is TRBV3-1; D perhaps matches TRBD2 (5 bases). CDR3: CASSQVGGARGTQYF. In nucleotides, the CDR3 is TGTGCCAGCAGCCAAGTCGGCGGTGCAAGAGGGACGCAGTATTTT.